These 10 T cell receptor beta chains share one sample of origin, sequenced in a study of OX40 agonist ivuxolimab in advanced cancers. Profiled with immunoSEQ multiplex PCR; TCRdb holds only in-frame clones, not every one. The profile covers 85,000 to 130,000 clones, with less than 95% appearing a single time and about 0.5% taken by the ten largest. The sample consisted of CD4+ or CD8+ T cells sorted from blood, taken in a trial of the OX40 agonist ivuxolimab. All receptors come from an adult with an advanced solid tumor such as melanoma, head and neck, liver or kidney cancer.

The chain joins TRBV5-4 to TRBJ1-1; D is unresolved. V shed 3 bases and J shed 5 bases, with 11 bases lying between them. The CDR3 is 13 residues long. The V gene's germline CDR1 is SGHNT and CDR2 YYREEE (reference sequence). The CDR3 DNA reads as TGTGCCAGCAGCTCCGAGACGGGAACTGAAGCTTTCTTT. Translating it yields CASSSETGTEAFF.

The rearrangement links TRBV19 to TRBJ2-7, with 12 bases identical to TRBD1. The CDR3 consists of 15 residues. CDR1 LNHDA and CDR2 SQIVND come from the germline V gene (reference sequence). J gave up 6 bases and V 4 bases, and 7 bases lay outside the gene matches. CDR3 amino acids: CASSTAGTGGIEQYF. CDR3 nucleotides: TGTGCCAGTAGTACAGCCGGGACAGGGGGCATCGAGCAGTACTTC.

DNA for the CDR3: TGTGCCAGCAGCCCCCTAGGCGGGGGAGTCCAAGAGACCCAGTACTTC. Translating gives CASSPLGGGVQETQYF. The chain couples TRBV7-2 to TRBJ2-5, with TRBD2 identical over 7 bases. This CDR3 is 16 amino acids long. The J segment lost 1 base and the V segment lost 5 bases, leaving 10 bases of the junction unmatched. Germline values: CDR1 SGHTA, CDR2 FQGNSA.

The J gene is TRBJ1-2, the V gene TRBV28, with 9 positions matching TRBD1. Germline CDR1 and CDR2: MDHEN and SYDVKM. This CDR3 is built from 13 residues. V gave up 5 bases and J gave up 7 bases; unmatched junction bases: 5. This CDR3 is CASSPGQGFGYTF. In DNA form, the CDR3 reads TGTGCCAGCAGTCCGGGACAGGGTTTTGGCTACACCTTC.

This clone has a single count. V gene TRBV19 combines with J gene TRBJ2-5; D not resolved. The CDR3 totals 12 residues. Germline V CDR1 and CDR2: LNHDA, SQIVND (reference sequence). Trimming pared 6 bases from V and 5 bases from J, leaving 10 bases between. The CDR3, as DNA: TGTGCCAGTAGCCTTATTGGGGAGACCCAGTACTTC. Translating gives CASSLIGETQYF.

The rearrangement joins TRBV25-1 to TRBJ2-1; 10 bases fit TRBD1. Germline V gene lookup returns CDR1 MGHDK and CDR2 SYGVNS. This CDR3 region has 17 residues. V shed 5 bases, J shed 8 bases, and the junction held 15 bases outside the gene matches. The CDR3 bases are TGTGCCAGCAGTCAAAACCCCGGGACAGGGGCGCTCGATGAGCAGTTCTTC. This codes for CASSQNPGTGALDEQFF. Together with reference TRBV25-1 and TRBJ2-1, the CDR3 gives the full variable domain: EADIYQTPRYLVIGTGKKITLECSQTMGHDKMYWYQQDPGMELHLIHYSYGVNSTEKGDLSSESTVSRIRTEHFPLTLESARPSHTSQYLCASSQNPGTGALDEQFFGPGTRLTVL.

The rearrangement joins TRBV30 to TRBJ1-3, with unresolved D. Germline loops: CDR1 GTSNPN, CDR2 SVGIG (reference sequence). This CDR3 region has 13 residues. Trimming stripped 5 bases from V and 4 bases from J, with 12 bases between. CDR3 region: CAWAGRTGNTIYF. Here the CDR3 DNA reads TGTGCCTGGGCTGGACGTACGGGAAACACCATATATTTT. The entire variable domain, with the rest obtained from reference TRBV30 and TRBJ1-3, is as follows: SQTIHQWPATLVQPVGSPLSLECTVEGTSNPNLYWYRQAAGRGLQLLFYSVGIGQISSEVPQNLSASRPQDRQFILSSKKLLLSDSGFYLCAWAGRTGNTIYFGEGSWLTVV.

V usage is TRBV4-3 and J usage is TRBJ1-2, with 7 bases lining up with TRBD1. V trimming: 3 bases; J trimming: 8 bases; junction bases outside the gene matches: 9. This CDR3 contains 14 residues. Germline CDR1 and CDR2: LGHNA and YSLEER. CDR3: CASSQDRQGRGYTF. The CDR3 DNA reads TGCGCCAGCAGCCAGGATAGACAGGGTCGGGGCTACACCTTC.

The chain has TRBV7-9 and TRBJ2-1, with D perhaps matching TRBD2 (5 bases). Trimming removed 5 bases from V and 6 bases from J, with 23 bases in between. The germline V gene has CDR1 SEHNR and CDR2 FQNEAQ (reference sequence). The CDR3 loop spans 17 amino acids. CDR3 in amino acids: CASSRRGLLTGINEQFF. For the CDR3, the DNA is TGTGCCAGCAGCCGTCGTGGACTCCTCACCGGAATCAATGAGCAGTTCTTC.

This chain connects TRBV4-3 to TRBJ1-4; a possible D gene is TRBD1 (6 bases). The CDR3 runs 15 residues. Deletions cut 1 base from V and 5 bases from J, with 11 bases between. In germline, CDR1 is LGHNA, CDR2 YSLEER. The DNA for the CDR3 is TGCGCCAGCAGCCAAGCCGGGGGGGCGAATGAAAAACTGTTTTTT. Its protein product is CASSQAGGANEKLFF.